The following is a TCR beta chain sequence with its context. This entry comes from a study of blood T cell repertoires in COVID-19. Study as a whole: Samples representing acute and convalescent COVID-19 were sourced from the United States, Italy and Spain. From T cells, B-cell-depleted T cells, or PBMCs came the material, which was cDNA or gDNA.

Per the original methods: Amplification of reference gene primers provided the estimated nucleated cell counts. Profiled with immunoSEQ multiplex PCR; TCRdb holds only in-frame clones, not every one. From that table come the V and J calls and clone size; the DNA was used to work out D and trimming. The sample shows 650,000 to 800,000 clones, approximately 90% of them seen only once. The V end was cut by 1 base, the J end by 0 bases, with 9 bases between. The CDR3 totals 15 residues. The germline V gene encodes CDR1 LGHDT and CDR2 YNNKEL (reference sequence). The chain recombines TRBV3-1 (or the pseudogene TRBV3-2) with TRBJ1-1; tentatively, D is TRBD1 (6 bases). Sequencing input: peripheral blood. This TCR was sampled from a woman aged 18-29 years with acute or convalescent COVID-19. Here the CDR3 DNA reads TGTGCCAGCAGCCAAGCAGGGGTCTTGAACACTGAAGCTTTCTTT. It translates to CASSQAGVLNTEAFF.